This T cell receptor (beta chain) appears in the sequencing data of a study of blood T cell repertoires in COVID-19 (TCRdb year 2020). Background for the entire study: Samples covering the acute and convalescent phases of COVID-19 were provided by collaborators in the United States, Italy and Spain. Nearly every sample came with metadata listing a de-identified subject ID, COVID-19 status, age in years and sex. The repertoires were made available in a free public database intended to serve as a resource for research on the immune response to SARS-CoV-2. Subjects who had been exposed to COVID-19, were actively infected with it, or had recovered from it provided the deeply sampled blood TCRbeta repertoires that made up the dataset. Samples were obtained from the ongoing ImmuneRACE study (first 160 participants) and from about 1,300 subjects provided by 6 global collaborators. Where HLA class I and class II types were available, the types were taken from metadata supplied by the sample provider, not from assay-based typing. The prospective study material was composed of cDNA or gDNA derived from T cells, B-cell-depleted T cells, or PBMCs.

Broad study findings and their caveats: The amount of clinical and demographic metadata varied by source and participant and was provided uncurated.

Of note for this clone: The antigen it recognizes is unknown. At one boundary the junction diverges from the germline segment, which might be a read error.

TCRbeta CDR3 regions were amplified from genomic DNA by means of the immunoSEQ Assay, a bias-controlled multiplex PCR. The study's processing was this. The number of nucleated cells in each sample was estimated by amplification of reference gene primers within the assay. Sequence reads were collapsed and filtered to measure the absolute abundance of every unique TCRbeta CDR3 rearrangement. For each sample, productive Simpson clonality was calculated as the square root of Simpson's diversity index over productive rearrangements. TCRdb limited this immuneACCESS table to in-frame rearrangements with V and J called. A share of clones is missing; checked studies link under half to unresolved V genes, and the rest is unexplained. Clone size and V and J calls were adopted from that table, with D and trimming inferred from the DNA. Present in this sample are approximately 190,000 clones, approximately 79% of which were seen just once. The ten largest clonotypes hold 17% of the sample.

The CDR1 and CDR2 encoded by the germline V gene are MNHEY and SVGEGT. There are 15 amino acids in the CDR3, from cysteine to phenylalanine inclusive. CDR3 DNA is the only sequence kept; it has 45 bases, read in frame from the first base. Whole blood was collected in K2EDTA tubes by collaborating institutions according to the institutions' own protocols. For TCRbeta analysis, collaborator samples were shipped as frozen whole blood, as isolated PBMCs, or as DNA extracted from either sample type. The source material was peripheral blood. The TCR sequence derives from a man in his sixties with active or convalescent COVID-19. The chain is assembled from TRBV6-2 or TRBV6-3 and TRBJ1-5; TRBD1 is a weak D gene call, 5 bases matching. The nucleotide sequence is given as TGTGCCAGCAGATACTTTGACAGCGGGAGTCAGCCCCAGCATTTT. It codes for CASRYFDSGSQPQHF.